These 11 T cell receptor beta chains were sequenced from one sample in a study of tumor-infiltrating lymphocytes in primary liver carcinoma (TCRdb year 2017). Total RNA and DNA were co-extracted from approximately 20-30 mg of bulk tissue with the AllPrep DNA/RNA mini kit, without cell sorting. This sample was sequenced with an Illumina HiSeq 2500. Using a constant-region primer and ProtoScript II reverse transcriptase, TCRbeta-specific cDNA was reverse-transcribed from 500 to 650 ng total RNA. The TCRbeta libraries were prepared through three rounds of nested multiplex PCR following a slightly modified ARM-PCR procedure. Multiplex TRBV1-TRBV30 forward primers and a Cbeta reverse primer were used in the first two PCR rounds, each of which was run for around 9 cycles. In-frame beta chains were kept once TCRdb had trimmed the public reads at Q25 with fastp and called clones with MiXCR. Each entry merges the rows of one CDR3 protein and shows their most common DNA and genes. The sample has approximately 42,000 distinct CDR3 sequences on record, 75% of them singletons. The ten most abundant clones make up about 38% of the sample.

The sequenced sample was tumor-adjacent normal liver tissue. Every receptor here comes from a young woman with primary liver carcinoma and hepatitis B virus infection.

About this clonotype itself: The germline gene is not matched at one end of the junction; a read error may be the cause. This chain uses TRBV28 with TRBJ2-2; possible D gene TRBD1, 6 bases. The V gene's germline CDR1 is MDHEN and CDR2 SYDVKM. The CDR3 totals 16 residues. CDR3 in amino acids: CASSPWDMGLTEELFF. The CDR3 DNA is TGTGCCAGCAGTCCGTGGGACATGGGGCTGACCGAGGAGCTGTTTTTT.

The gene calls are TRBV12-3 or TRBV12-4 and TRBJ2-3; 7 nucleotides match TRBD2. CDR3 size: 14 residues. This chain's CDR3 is CVRTWEGSTDTQYF. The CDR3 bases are TGTGTGAGAACCTGGGAGGGAAGCACAGATACGCAGTATTTT.

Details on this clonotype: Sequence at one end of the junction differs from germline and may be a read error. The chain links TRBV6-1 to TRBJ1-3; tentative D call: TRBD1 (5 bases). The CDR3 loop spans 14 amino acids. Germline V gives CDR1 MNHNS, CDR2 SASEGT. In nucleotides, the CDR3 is TGTGTCAGCAGTGGGGCTGTCTCTGGAAACACCATATACTTT. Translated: CVSSGAVSGNTIYF.

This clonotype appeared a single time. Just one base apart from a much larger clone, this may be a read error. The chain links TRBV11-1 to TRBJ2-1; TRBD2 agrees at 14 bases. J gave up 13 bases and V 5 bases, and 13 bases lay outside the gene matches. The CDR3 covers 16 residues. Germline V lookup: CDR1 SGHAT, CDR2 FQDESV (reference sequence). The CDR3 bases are TGTGCCAGCAGCGACCACGGCGGGACTAGCGGGAGTCAACAGTTCTTC. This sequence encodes CASSDHGGTSGSQQFF.

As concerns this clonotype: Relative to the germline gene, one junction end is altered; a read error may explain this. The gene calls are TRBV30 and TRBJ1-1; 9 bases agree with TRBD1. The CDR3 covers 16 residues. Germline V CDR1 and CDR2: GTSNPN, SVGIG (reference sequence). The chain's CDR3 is CAWSLTTGGMKTEAFF. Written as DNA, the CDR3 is TGTGCCTGGAGTCTCACAACAGGGGGCATGAAGACTGAAGCTTTCTTT. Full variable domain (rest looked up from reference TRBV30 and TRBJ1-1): SQTIHQWPATLVQPVGSPLSLECTVEGTSNPNLYWYRQAAGRGLQLLFYSVGIGQISSEVPQNLSASRPQDRQFILSSKKLLLSDSGFYLCAWSLTTGGMKTEAFFGQGTRLTVV.

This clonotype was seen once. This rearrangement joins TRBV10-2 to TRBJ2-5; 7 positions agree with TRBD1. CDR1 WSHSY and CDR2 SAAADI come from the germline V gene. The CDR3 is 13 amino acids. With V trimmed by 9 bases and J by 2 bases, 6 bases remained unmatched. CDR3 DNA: TGCGCCAGTGGCCGGACAGGACAAGAGACCCAGTACTTC. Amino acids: CASGRTGQETQYF.

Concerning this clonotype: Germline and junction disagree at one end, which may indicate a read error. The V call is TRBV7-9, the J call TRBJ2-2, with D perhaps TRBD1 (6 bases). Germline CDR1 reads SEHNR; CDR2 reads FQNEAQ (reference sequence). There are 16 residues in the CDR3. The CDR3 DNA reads TGTGCCTGCAGCCCACCGGCGGCAGGGGCTGTTCGGAAGCTGTTTTTT. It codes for CACSPPAAGAVRKLFF.

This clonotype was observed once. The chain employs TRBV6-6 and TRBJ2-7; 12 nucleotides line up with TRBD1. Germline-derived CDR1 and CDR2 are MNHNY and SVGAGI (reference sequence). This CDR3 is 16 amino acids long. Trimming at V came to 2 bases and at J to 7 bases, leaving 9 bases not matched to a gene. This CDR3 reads CASSYQLGQGAHEQYF. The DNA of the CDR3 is TGTGCCAGCAGTTACCAGCTGGGACAGGGGGCCCATGAGCAGTACTTC.

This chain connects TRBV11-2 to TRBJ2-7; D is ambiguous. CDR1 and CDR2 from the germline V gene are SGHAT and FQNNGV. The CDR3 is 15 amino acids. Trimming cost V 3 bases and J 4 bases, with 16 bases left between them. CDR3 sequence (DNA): TGTGCCAGCAGCTTGGATCATGCCAGGATATACGAGCAGTACTTC. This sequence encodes CASSLDHARIYEQYF.

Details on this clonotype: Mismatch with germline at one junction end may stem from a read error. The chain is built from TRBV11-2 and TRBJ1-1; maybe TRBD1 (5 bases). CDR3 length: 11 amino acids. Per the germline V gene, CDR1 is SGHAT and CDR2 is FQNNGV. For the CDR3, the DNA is TGTGCCAACAGCTCCGGGGCAGAAGCTTTCTTT. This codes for CANSSGAEAFF.

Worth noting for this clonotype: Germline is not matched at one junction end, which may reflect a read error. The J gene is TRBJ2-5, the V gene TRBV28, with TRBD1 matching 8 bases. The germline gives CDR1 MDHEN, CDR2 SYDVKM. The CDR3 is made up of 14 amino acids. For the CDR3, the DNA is TGTGCCAGCAGCGCAGGGGGCCTAGGAGAGGCCCAGTACTTC. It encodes CASSAGGLGEAQYF. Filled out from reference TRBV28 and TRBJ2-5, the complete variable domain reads DVKVTQSSRYLVKRTGEKVFLECVQDMDHENMFWYRQDPGLGLRLIYFSYDVKMKEKGDIPEGYSVSREKKERFSLILESASTNQTSMYLCASSAGGLGEAQYFGPGTRLLVL.